These T cell receptor beta chains were read from a single sample in a study of blood T cell repertoires in COVID-19. Clones were sequenced by immunoSEQ multiplex PCR, and TCRdb holds only the in-frame ones, with some missing. This table holds about 120,000 clones, 80% to 90% found once. The sequencing input was peripheral blood. The receptors stem from a woman aged 45 to 65 with acute or convalescent COVID-19. The CDR3 runs from the conserved cysteine through the conserved F or W. Fields, in order: clone size, J gene, D gene, V gene, CDR3 DNA, CDR3 protein. A D gene is named only where the DNA matches it firmly. Not every row has a clone size; where given, it reads once, few, many or a size class.

size: NA; J: TRBJ1-6; D: NA; V: TRBV30; DNA: TGTGCCTGGAGTGGGAGACAGCGTTATAATTCACCCCTCCACTTT; CDR3: CAWSGRQRYNSPLHF
size: NA; J: TRBJ1-1; D: NA; V: TRBV9; DNA: TGTGCCAGCAGCGTACCAGATAGACAGGAAGGGAACACTGAAGCTTTCTTT; CDR3: CASSVPDRQEGNTEAFF
size: NA; J: TRBJ2-1; D: TRBD1; V: TRBV6-5; DNA: TGTGCCAGCAGTTACACGACAGGGGCCAATGAGCAGTTCTTC; CDR3: CASSYTTGANEQFF
size: NA; J: TRBJ1-2; D: NA; V: TRBV20-1; DNA: TGCAGTGCTAGCGGGGGTGGCTACACCTTC; CDR3: CSASGGGYTF
size: NA; J: TRBJ1-1; D: NA; V: TRBV5-6; DNA: TGTGCCAGCTTCGGTAGAGGGATCCCTGAAGCTTTCTTT; CDR3: CASFGRGIPEAFF
size: NA; J: TRBJ1-6; D: TRBD1; V: TRBV2; DNA: TGTGCCAGCAGGGGCCCGGGACAGGGGGAGATTCGGTTGAATTCACCCCTCCACTTT; CDR3: CASRGPGQGEIRLNSPLHF
size: few; J: TRBJ1-6; D: TRBD1; V: TRBV5-5; DNA: TGTGCCAGCAGACCACACTACGGACAGGGTTATAATTCACCCCTCCACTTT; CDR3: CASRPHYGQGYNSPLHF
size: NA; J: TRBJ2-7; D: NA; V: TRBV7-2; DNA: TGTGCCAGCAGCTTATTTCCGTTCTCCTACGAGCAGTACTTC; CDR3: CASSLFPFSYEQYF
size: NA; J: TRBJ2-1; D: TRBD2; V: TRBV9; DNA: TGTGCCAGCAGCGTGGGGACTAGCGGGGGGTCTGAGCAGTTCTTC; CDR3: CASSVGTSGGSEQFF
size: once; J: TRBJ1-5; D: NA; V: TRBV3-1/TRBV3-2; DNA: TGTGCCAGCAGCCAAGATGGAGGGGGGGGCAATCAGCCCCAGCATTTT; CDR3: CASSQDGGGGNQPQHF
size: NA; J: TRBJ2-7; D: NA; V: TRBV7-2; DNA: TGTGCCAGCAGCTGGGGAGGCTATCTCTCCTACGAGCAGTACTTC; CDR3: CASSWGGYLSYEQYF